This is a list of T cell receptor beta chains from one sample in a study of T cell responses to AZD1222 COVID-19 vaccine. Sequenced by immunoSEQ multiplex PCR; TCRdb stores in-frame clones only, minus some. This sample has more than 150,000 clones; around 87% occur once, and the top ten carry 2.5% to 3%. The specimen comprised peripheral blood, sampled on day 0 of MenACWY control vaccination. These receptors all come from an adult in good health. Each CDR3 is given without its conserved first and last residue. Size values are once, few and many counts, or a class for expanded clones, and some rows have none.

TRBV30	few	TRBJ2-7	AWMGRQGGFFGQY
TRBV7-2	NA	TRBJ2-2	ASRGFAGDANTGELF
TRBV7-8	once	TRBJ2-1	ASGLTWGSYNEQF
TRBV5-1	NA	TRBJ2-3	ASSPGLSPGVTQY
TRBV6-4	NA	TRBJ2-3	ASSELANRHTQY
TRBV5-1	NA	TRBJ1-1	ASSLAPTNRVEAF
TRBV18	NA	TRBJ1-2	ASSPPTIRGGYGYT
TRBV5-1	once	TRBJ2-5	ASSPFPGGPQETQY
TRBV5-1	NA	TRBJ2-2	ASSFVSGGLNTGELF
TRBV6-6	few	TRBJ2-4	ASRPQGAGENIQY
TRBV19	NA	TRBJ1-4	ASHGGQGGKSNEKLF
TRBV5-5	NA	TRBJ2-7	ASSLARQSYEQY
TRBV9	once	TRBJ1-5	ASSVDGSQPQH
TRBV5-1	NA	TRBJ2-7	ASSLSGYYEQY
TRBV5-1	NA	TRBJ2-7	ASSLISGGGEQY
TRBV28	NA	TRBJ2-3	ASSLRTSGETSTDTQY
TRBV6-5	NA	TRBJ2-5	ASRKGLQETQY
TRBV7-2	NA	TRBJ1-4	ASSFGTGGEKLF
TRBV18	NA	TRBJ1-5	ASHGQNAQPQH
TRBV5-5	NA	TRBJ1-2	ASSLGGGQYGYT
TRBV30	NA	TRBJ2-1	AWSHRDNEQF
TRBV9	NA	TRBJ1-2	ASSVEAAETNYGYT
TRBV30	NA	TRBJ1-2	AWSETGFGYT